Detailed here is one TCR beta chain. PCR involved 60 Vbeta and 13 Jbeta primers. Profiled with immunoSEQ multiplex PCR; TCRdb holds only in-frame clones, not every one. The table shows 150,000 to 200,000 clones, with approximately 85% occurring only once. The CDR3 totals 15 residues. Per the germline V gene, CDR1 is MNHEY and CDR2 is SVGAGI. Deletions cut 0 bases from V and 2 bases from J, with 10 bases between. The sample comes from a study of cytomegalovirus exposure and HLA in healthy donors. Specimen: PBMCs. V and J are TRBV6-5 and TRBJ2-5, with no clear D. The receptor's source is a man between 18 and 35 years old in good health and CMV-seropositive. The chain's CDR3 is CASSYSVADQETQYF. CDR3 DNA: TGTGCCAGCAGTTACTCAGTAGCTGATCAAGAGACCCAGTACTTC.